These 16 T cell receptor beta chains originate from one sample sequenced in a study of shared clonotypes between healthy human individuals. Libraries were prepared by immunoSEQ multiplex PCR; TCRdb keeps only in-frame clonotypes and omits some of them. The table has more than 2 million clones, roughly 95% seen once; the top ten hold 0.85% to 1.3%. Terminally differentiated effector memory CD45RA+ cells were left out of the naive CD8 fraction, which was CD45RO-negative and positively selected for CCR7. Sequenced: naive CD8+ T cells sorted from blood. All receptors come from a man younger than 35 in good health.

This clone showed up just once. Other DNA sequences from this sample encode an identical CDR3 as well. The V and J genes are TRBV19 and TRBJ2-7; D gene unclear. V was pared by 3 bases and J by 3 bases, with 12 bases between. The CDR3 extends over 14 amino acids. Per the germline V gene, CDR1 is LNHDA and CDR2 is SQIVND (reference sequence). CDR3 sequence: CASSMGSGSYEQYF. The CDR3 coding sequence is TGTGCCAGTAGTATGGGCAGTGGCAGCTACGAGCAGTACTTC. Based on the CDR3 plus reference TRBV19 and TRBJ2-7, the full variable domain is DGGITQSPKYLFRKEGQNVTLSCEQNLNHDAMYWYRQDPGQGLRLIYYSQIVNDFQKGDIAEGYSVSREKKESFPLTVTSAQKNPTAFYLCASSMGSGSYEQYFGPGTRLTVT.

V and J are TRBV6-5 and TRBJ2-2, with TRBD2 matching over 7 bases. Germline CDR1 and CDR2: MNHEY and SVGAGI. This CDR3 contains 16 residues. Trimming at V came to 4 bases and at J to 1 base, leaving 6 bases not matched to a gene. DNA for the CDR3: TGTGCCAGCAGTTTACCGACTAGCTGGAACACCGGGGAGCTGTTTTTT. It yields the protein CASSLPTSWNTGELFF.

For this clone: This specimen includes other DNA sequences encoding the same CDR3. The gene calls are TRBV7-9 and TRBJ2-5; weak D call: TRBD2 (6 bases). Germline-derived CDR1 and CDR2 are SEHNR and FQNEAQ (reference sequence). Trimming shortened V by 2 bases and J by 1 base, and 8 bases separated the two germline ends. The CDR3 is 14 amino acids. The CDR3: CASSLSGSQETQYF. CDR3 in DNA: TGTGCCAGCAGCTTATCCGGGAGCCAAGAGACCCAGTACTTC.

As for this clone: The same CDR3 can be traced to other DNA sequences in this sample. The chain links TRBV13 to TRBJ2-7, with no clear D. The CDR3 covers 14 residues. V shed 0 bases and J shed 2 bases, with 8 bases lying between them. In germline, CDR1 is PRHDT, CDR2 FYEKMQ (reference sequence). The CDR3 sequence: CASSLGLRAYEQYF. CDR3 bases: TGTGCCAGCAGCTTAGGCCTTAGAGCCTACGAGCAGTACTTC.

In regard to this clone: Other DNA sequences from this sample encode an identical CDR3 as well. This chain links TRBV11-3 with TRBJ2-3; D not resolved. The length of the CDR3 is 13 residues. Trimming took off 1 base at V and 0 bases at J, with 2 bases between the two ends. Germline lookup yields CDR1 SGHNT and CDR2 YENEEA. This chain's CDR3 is CASSLASTDTQYF. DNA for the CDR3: TGTGCCAGCAGCTTAGCTAGCACAGATACGCAGTATTTT.

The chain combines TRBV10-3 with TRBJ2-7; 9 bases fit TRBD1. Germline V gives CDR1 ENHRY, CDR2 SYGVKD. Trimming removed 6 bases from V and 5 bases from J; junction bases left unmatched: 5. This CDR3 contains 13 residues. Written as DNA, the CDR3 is TGTGCCATCAGATGGGACAGGGCCGACGAGCAGTACTTC. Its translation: CAIRWDRADEQYF.

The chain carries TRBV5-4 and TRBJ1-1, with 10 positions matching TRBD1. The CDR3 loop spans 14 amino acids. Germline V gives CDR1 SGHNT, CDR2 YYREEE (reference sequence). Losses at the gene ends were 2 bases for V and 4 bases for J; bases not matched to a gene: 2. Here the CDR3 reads CASSFWTGGTEAFF. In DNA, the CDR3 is TGTGCCAGCAGCTTTTGGACAGGGGGCACTGAAGCTTTCTTT.

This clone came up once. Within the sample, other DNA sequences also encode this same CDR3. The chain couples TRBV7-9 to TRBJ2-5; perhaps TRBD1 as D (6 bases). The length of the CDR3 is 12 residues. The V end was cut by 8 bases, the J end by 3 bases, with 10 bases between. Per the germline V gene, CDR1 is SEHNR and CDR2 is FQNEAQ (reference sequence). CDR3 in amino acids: CASRYREETQYF. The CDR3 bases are TGTGCCAGCCGGTACAGGGAAGAGACCCAGTACTTC.

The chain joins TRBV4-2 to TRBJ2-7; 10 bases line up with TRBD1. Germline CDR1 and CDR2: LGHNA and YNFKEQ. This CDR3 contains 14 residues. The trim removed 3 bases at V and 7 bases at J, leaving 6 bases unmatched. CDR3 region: CASSHGTGVWEQYF. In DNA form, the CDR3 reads TGTGCCAGCAGCCATGGGACAGGGGTCTGGGAGCAGTACTTC.

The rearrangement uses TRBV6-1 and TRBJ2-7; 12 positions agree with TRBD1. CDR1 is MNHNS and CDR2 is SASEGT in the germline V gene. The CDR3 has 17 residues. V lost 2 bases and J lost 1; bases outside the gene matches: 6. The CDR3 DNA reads TGTGCCAGCAGTGAATATGGGACAGGGGGCGAATCCTACGAGCAGTACTTC. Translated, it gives CASSEYGTGGESYEQYF.

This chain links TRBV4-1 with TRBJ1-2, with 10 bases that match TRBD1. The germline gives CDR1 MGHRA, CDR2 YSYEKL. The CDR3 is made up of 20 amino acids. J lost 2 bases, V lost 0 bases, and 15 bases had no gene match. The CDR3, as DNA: TGCGCCAGCAGCCAAGATTTCATCCCGGGACAGGGGTATGCGAACTATGGCTACACCTTC. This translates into CASSQDFIPGQGYANYGYTF.

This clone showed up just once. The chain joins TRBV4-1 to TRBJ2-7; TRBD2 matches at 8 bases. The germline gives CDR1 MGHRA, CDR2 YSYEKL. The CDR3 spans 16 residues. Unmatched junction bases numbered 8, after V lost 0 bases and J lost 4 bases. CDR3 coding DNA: TGCGCCAGCAGCCAAGATCCCGGGGGGGGCCTATACGAGCAGTACTTC. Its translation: CASSQDPGGGLYEQYF.

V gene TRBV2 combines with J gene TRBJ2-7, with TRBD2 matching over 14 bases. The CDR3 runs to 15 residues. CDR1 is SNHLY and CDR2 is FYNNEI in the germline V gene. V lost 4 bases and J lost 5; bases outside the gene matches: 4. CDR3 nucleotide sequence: TGTGCCAGCAGTGGACTAGCGGGGGGGACCGACGAGCAGTACTTC. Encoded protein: CASSGLAGGTDEQYF.

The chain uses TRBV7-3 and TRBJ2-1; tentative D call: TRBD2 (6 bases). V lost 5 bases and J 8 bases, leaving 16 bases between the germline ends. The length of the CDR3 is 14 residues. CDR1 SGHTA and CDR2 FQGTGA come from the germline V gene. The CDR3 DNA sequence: TGTGCCAGCAGCCCTCGGACCCGCGGGGATGAGCAGTTCTTC. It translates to CASSPRTRGDEQFF.

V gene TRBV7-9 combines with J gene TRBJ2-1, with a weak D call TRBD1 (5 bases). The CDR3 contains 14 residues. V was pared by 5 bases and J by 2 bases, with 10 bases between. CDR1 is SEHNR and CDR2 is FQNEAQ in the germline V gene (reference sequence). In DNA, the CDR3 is TGTGCCAGCAGCCTTGACAGTACCTACAATGAGCAGTTCTTC. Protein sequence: CASSLDSTYNEQFF.

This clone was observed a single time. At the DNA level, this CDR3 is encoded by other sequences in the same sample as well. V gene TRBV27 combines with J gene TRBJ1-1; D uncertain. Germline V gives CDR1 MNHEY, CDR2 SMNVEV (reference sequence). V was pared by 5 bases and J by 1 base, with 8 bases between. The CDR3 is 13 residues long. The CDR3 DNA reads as TGTGCCAGCAGTATCTCAGGGAACACTGAAGCTTTCTTT. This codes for CASSISGNTEAFF.